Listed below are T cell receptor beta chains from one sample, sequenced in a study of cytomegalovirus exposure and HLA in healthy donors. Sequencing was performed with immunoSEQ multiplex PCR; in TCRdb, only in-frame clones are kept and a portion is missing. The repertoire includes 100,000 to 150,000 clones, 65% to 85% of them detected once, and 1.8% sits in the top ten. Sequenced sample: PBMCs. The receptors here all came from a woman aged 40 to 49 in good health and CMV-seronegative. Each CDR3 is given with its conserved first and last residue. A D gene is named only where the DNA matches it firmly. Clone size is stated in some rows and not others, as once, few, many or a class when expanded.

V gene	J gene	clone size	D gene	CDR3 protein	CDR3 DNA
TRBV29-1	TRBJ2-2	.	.	CSVEWQTNTGELFF	TGCAGCGTTGAATGGCAAACGAACACCGGGGAGCTGTTTTTT
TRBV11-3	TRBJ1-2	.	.	CASSPLEDPGSNYGYTF	TGTGCCAGCAGCCCACTGGAGGACCCCGGATCCAACTATGGCTACACCTTC
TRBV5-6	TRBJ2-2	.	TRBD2	CASSLGLAGVFGELFF	TGTGCCAGCAGCTTGGGCCTAGCGGGAGTTTTCGGGGAGCTGTTTTTT
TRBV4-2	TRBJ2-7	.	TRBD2	CASSQGEGPYEQYF	TGTGCCAGCAGCCAAGGGGAGGGCCCCTACGAGCAGTACTTC
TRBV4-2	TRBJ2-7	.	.	CASSQVGVYEQYF	TGTGCCAGCAGCCAAGTCGGGGTGTACGAGCAGTACTTC
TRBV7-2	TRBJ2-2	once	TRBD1	CASGRGGLNTGELFF	TGTGCCAGCGGTAGAGGGGGCTTGAACACCGGGGAGCTGTTTTTT
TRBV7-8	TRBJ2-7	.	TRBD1	CASSLLTGNYEQYF	TGTGCCAGCAGCTTGCTGACAGGGAACTACGAGCAGTACTTC
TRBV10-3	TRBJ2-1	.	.	CAIRGTGWAYNEQFF	TGTGCCATCAGGGGAACAGGATGGGCCTACAATGAGCAGTTCTTC
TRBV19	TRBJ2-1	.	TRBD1	CASSIYSGTGNEQFF	TGTGCCAGTAGTATATACTCTGGGACAGGCAATGAGCAGTTCTTC
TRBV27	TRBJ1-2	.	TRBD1	CASSFRVEGQNYGYTF	TGTGCCAGCAGTTTCCGGGTTGAGGGACAGAACTATGGCTACACCTTC
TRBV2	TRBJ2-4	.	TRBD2	CASKASGLLNIQYF	TGTGCCAGCAAGGCTAGCGGATTACTAAACATTCAGTACTTC
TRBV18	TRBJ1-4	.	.	CASSPRDANEKLFF	TGTGCCAGCTCACCCCGGGATGCTAATGAAAAACTGTTTTTT
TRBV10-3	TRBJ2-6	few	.	CAISGGGNGANVLTF	TGTGCCATCAGTGGGGGGGGCAATGGGGCCAACGTCCTGACTTTC
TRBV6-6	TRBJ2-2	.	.	CASRPRDTGELFF	TGTGCCAGCAGGCCCCGGGACACCGGGGAGCTGTTTTTT
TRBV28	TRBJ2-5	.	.	CASSKVGRGVGETQYF	TGTGCCAGCAGTAAAGTGGGCAGGGGGGTCGGAGAGACCCAGTACTTC
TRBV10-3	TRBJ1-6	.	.	CAISESPEGRRSPLHF	TGTGCCATCAGTGAGTCACCAGAGGGCAGACGATCACCCCTCCACTTT
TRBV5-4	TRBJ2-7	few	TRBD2	CASRSQLAGGFDEQYF	TGTGCCAGCAGGTCACAACTAGCGGGAGGTTTCGACGAGCAGTACTTC
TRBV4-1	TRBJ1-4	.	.	CASSQEVLRGAEEKLFF	TGCGCCAGCAGCCAAGAGGTACTTCGGGGGGCCGAGGAAAAACTGTTTTTT
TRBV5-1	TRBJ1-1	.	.	CASSLTPTGQMNTEAFF	TGCGCCAGCAGCTTGACCCCAACGGGACAAATGAACACTGAAGCTTTCTTT
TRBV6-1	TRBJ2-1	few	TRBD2	CASSEALGLAGEQFF	TGTGCCAGCAGTGAGGCGTTGGGACTAGCGGGCGAGCAGTTCTTC
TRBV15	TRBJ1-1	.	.	CATSSTATNTEAFF	TGTGCCACCAGCAGTACAGCCACGAACACTGAAGCTTTCTTT
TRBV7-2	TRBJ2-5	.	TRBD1	CASSLSGGAQTQYF	TGTGCCAGCAGCTTATCAGGGGGCGCACAGACCCAGTACTTC
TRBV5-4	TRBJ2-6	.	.	CASSLFASGANGLTF	TGTGCCAGCAGCTTGTTTGCCTCTGGGGCCAACGGCCTGACTTTC
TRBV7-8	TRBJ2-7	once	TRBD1	CASSLGQGISYEQYF	TGTGCCAGCAGCTTAGGACAGGGTATCTCCTACGAGCAGTACTTC
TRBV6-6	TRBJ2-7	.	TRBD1	CASSYGTANYEQYF	TGTGCCAGCAGTTACGGGACAGCAAACTACGAGCAGTACTTC
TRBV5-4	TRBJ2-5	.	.	CASSYEGGRETQYF	TGTGCCAGCAGCTACGAAGGAGGGAGAGAGACCCAGTACTTC
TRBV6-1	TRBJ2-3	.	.	CASSIGRGTDTQYF	TGTGCCAGCAGTATCGGCAGGGGCACAGATACGCAGTATTTT
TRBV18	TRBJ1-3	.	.	CASSPSTEILSGNTIYF	TGTGCCAGCTCACCAAGTACAGAAATACTCTCTGGAAACACCATATATTTT
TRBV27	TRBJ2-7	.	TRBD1	CASSGTATTYEQYF	TGTGCCAGCAGTGGGACAGCGACCACCTACGAGCAGTACTTC